This T cell receptor beta chain was recovered during a study of blood T cell repertoires in COVID-19. The CDR3 spans 13 residues. Germline-derived CDR1 and CDR2 are GTSNPN and SVGIG (reference sequence). Trimming took off 6 bases at V and 9 bases at J, with 15 bases between the two ends. Sequencing was performed with immunoSEQ multiplex PCR; in TCRdb, only in-frame clones are kept and a portion is missing. In the table there are 50,000 to 65,000 clones, just over 70% of which are singletons. The sequenced sample was PBMCs or T cells enriched from blood (not recorded which). The genes are TRBV30 and TRBJ1-6; D remains unclear. This clonotype was obtained from a woman aged 55-70 years who had been exposed to COVID-19. CDR3 nucleotide sequence: TGTGCCTGCCCAGGCAACAGTGGTTCACCCCTCCACTTT. It encodes CACPGNSGSPLHF.